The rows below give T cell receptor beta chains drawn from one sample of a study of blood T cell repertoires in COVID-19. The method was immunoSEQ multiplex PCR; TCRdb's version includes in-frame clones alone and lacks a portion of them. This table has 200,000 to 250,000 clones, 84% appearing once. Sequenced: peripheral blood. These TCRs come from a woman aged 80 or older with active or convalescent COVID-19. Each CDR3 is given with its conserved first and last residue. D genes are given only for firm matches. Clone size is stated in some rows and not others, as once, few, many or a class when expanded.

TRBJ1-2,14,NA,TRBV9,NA,CASSVAGQGTGYTF,TGTGCCAGCAGCGTAGCCGGTCAGGGTACGGGCTACACCTTC
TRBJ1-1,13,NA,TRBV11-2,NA,CASSPGGVPAAFF,TGTGCCAGCAGCCCGGGAGGGGTCCCAGCAGCTTTCTTT
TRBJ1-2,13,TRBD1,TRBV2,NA,CASRDRGRDGYTF,TGTGCCAGCAGGGACAGGGGGCGCGATGGCTACACCTTC
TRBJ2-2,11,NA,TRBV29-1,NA,CSVLDTGELFF,TGCAGCGTTCTAGACACCGGGGAGCTGTTTTTT
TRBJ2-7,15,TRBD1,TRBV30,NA,CAWSLPGQGIYEQYF,TGTGCCTGGAGCCTTCCGGGACAGGGTATTTACGAGCAGTACTTC
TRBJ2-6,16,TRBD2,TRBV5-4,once,CASSFGGDATYNVLTF,TGTGCCAGCAGCTTCGGGGGGGACGCTACCTACAACGTCCTGACTTTC
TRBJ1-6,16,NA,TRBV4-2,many,CASSQAQGVGNSPLHF,TGTGCCAGCAGCCAAGCTCAAGGGGTCGGTAATTCACCCCTCCACTTT
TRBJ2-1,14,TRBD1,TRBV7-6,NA,CASSLGQGSNEQFF,TGTGCCAGCAGCTTAGGACAGGGGAGCAATGAGCAGTTCTTC
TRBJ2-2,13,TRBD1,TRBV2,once,CASRDRVGGELFF,TGTGCCAGCAGAGACAGGGTAGGGGGGGAGCTGTTTTTT
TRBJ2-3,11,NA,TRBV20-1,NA,CSALSADTQYF,TGCAGTGCCCTCTCCGCGGATACGCAGTATTTT
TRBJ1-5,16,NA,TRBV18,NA,CASSPPGKGSNQPQHF,TGTGCCAGCTCACCTCCCGGGAAGGGTAGCAATCAGCCCCAGCATTTT
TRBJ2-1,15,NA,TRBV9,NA,CASSVGGSFYNEQFF,TGTGCCAGCAGCGTAGGAGGTTCCTTCTACAATGAGCAGTTCTTC
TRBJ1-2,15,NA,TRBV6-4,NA,CASSPRGGVNYGYTF,TGTGCCAGCAGCCCAAGGGGGGGAGTCAACTATGGCTACACCTTC
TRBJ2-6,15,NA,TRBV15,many,CATSRPNSGANVLTF,TGTGCCACCAGCCGTCCTAATAGTGGGGCCAACGTCCTGACTTTC
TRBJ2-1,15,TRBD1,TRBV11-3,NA,CASSHRDRPSSEQFF,TGTGCCAGCAGCCACCGGGACAGGCCCTCGAGTGAGCAGTTCTTC
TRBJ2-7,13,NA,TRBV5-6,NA,CASSPGQNYEQYF,TGTGCCAGCAGCCCGGGACAAAACTACGAGCAGTACTTC
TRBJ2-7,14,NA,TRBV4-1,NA,CASSQAPGEAEQYF,TGCGCCAGCAGCCAAGCTCCGGGAGAGGCCGAGCAGTACTTC
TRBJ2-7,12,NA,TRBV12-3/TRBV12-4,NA,CASRSDSYEQYF,TGTGCCAGCCGAAGCGACAGTTACGAGCAGTACTTC
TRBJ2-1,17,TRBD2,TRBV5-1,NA,CASSPNSGRRANNEQFF,TGCGCCAGCAGCCCGAATAGCGGGAGAAGAGCTAACAATGAGCAGTTCTTC
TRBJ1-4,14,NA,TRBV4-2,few,CASTPGGGNEKLFF,TGTGCCAGCACCCCGGGGGGGGGTAATGAAAAACTGTTTTTT
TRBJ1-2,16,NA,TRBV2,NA,CASRGQPSLSNYGYTF,TGTGCCAGCCGAGGACAGCCGAGCCTTTCTAACTATGGCTACACCTTC
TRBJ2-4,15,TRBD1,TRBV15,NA,CATSRGGTGENIQYF,TGTGCCACCAGCAGAGGCGGGACAGGGGAGAACATTCAGTACTTC
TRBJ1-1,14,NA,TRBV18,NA,CASSPSGEGTEAFF,TGTGCCAGCTCACCATCGGGAGAGGGGACTGAAGCTTTCTTT
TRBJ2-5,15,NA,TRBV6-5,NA,CASTPRATGRETQYF,TGTGCCAGCACTCCCCGGGCCACGGGAAGGGAGACCCAGTACTTC
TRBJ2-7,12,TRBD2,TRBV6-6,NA,CASSYGGRAQYF,TGTGCCAGCAGTTATGGGGGGAGGGCCCAGTACTTC
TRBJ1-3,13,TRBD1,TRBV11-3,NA,CATRTGSGNTIYF,TGTGCCACCAGGACAGGGTCTGGAAACACCATATATTTT
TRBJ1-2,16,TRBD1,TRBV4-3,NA,CASSQDLGTANYGYTF,TGCGCCAGCAGCCAAGACCTCGGGACAGCTAACTATGGCTACACCTTC
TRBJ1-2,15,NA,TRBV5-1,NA,CASSPAGVIGQGYTF,TGCGCCAGCAGCCCGGCGGGGGTTATCGGTCAGGGCTACACCTTC
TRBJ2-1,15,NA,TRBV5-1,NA,CASSLEGTSYNEQFF,TGCGCCAGCAGCTTGGAGGGGACATCTTACAATGAGCAGTTCTTC
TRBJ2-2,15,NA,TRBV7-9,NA,CASTPPNRAVGELFF,TGTGCCAGCACCCCCCCAAACCGCGCCGTCGGGGAGCTGTTTTTT
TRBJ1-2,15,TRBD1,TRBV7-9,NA,CASSLTTGGQRGYTF,TGTGCCAGCAGCTTAACGACAGGGGGCCAGCGTGGCTACACCTTC
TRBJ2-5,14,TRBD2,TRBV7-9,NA,CASSPGLNRETQYF,TGTGCCAGCAGCCCGGGACTAAATAGGGAGACCCAGTACTTC
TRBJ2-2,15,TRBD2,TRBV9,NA,CASSVSGGNTGELFF,TGTGCCAGCAGCGTTAGCGGGGGGAACACCGGGGAGCTGTTTTTT
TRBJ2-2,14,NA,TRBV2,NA,CASSGGANTGELFF,TGTGCCAGCTCGGGCGGGGCGAACACCGGGGAGCTGTTTTTT
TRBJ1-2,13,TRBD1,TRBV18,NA,CASSPQGPYGYTF,TGTGCCAGCTCTCCACAGGGGCCCTATGGCTACACCTTC
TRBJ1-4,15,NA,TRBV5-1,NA,CASSFRGSLGEKLFF,TGCGCCAGCAGCTTTCGAGGTTCTCTGGGTGAAAAACTGTTTTTT
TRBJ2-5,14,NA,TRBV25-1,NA,CASSELKGSETQYF,TGTGCCAGCAGTGAATTGAAGGGGTCGGAGACCCAGTACTTC